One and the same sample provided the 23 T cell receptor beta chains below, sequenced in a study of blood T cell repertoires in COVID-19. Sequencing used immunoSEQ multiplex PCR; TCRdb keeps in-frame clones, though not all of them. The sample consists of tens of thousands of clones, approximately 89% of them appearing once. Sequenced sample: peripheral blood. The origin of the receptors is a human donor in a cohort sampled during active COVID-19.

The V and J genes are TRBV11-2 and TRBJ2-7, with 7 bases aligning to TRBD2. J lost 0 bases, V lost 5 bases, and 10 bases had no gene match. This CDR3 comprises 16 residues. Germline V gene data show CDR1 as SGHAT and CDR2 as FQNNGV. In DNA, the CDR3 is TGTGCCAGCAGCCCTCTACGGACTAGAAACTCCTACGAGCAGTACTTC. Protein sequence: CASSPLRTRNSYEQYF.

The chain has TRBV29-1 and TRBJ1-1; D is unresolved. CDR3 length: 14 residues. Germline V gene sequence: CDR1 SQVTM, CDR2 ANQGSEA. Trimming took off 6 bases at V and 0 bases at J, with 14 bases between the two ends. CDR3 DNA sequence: TGCAGCGTGTCGGAAATGCGGCTGAACACTGAAGCTTTCTTT. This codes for CSVSEMRLNTEAFF.

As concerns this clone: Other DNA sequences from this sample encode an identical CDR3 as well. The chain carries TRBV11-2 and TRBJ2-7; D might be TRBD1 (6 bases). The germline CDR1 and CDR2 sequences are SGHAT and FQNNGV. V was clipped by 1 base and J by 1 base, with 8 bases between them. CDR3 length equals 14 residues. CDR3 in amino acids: CASSLGRGSYEQYF. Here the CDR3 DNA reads TGTGCCAGCAGCTTAGGTAGGGGGTCCTACGAGCAGTACTTC.

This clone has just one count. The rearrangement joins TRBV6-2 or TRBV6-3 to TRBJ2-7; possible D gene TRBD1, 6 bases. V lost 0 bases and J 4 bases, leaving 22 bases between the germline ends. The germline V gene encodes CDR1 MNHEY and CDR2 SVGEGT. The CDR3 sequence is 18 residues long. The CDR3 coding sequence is TGTGCCAGCAGTTACTCCCAAGCGACCTCTCAGGGGAGTTACGAGCAGTACTTC. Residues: CASSYSQATSQGSYEQYF.

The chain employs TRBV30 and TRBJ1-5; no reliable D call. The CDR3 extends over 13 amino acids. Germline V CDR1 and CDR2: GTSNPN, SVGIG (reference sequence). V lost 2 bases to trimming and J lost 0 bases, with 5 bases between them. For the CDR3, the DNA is TGTGCCTGGAGTCAGGATAGCAATCAGCCCCAGCATTTT. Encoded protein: CAWSQDSNQPQHF.

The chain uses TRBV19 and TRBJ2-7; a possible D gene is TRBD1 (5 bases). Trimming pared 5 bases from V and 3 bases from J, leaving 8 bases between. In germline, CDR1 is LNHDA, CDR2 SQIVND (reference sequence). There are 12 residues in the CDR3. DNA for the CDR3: TGTGCCAGTAGTGTCGACAGCTACGAGCAGTACTTC. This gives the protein CASSVDSYEQYF. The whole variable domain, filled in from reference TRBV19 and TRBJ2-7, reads DGGITQSPKYLFRKEGQNVTLSCEQNLNHDAMYWYRQDPGQGLRLIYYSQIVNDFQKGDIAEGYSVSREKKESFPLTVTSAQKNPTAFYLCASSVDSYEQYFGPGTRLTVT.

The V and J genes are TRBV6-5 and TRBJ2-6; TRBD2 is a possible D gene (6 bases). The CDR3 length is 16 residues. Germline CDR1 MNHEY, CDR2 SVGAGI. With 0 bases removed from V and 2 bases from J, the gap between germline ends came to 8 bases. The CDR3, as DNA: TGTGCCAGCAGTTACTCTACGGGGGCTGGGGCCAACGTCCTGACTTTC. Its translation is CASSYSTGAGANVLTF.

The CDR3 protein is CASRGQGTREQYF. The CDR3 DNA is TGTGCCAGCAGGGGACAGGGTACGCGGGAGCAGTACTTC. The chain couples TRBV2 to TRBJ2-7, with TRBD1 matching over 9 bases. The CDR3 has 13 residues. The V gene end was trimmed by 6 bases and the J gene end by 7 bases; junction bases not matched to a gene: 7. The germline V gene encodes CDR1 SNHLY and CDR2 FYNNEI.

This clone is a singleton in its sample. The CDR3 is CASSSFLIGQIPNTEAFF. CDR3 DNA sequence: TGTGCCAGCAGCTCGTTCTTAATCGGACAGATTCCGAACACTGAAGCTTTCTTT. The rearrangement links TRBV11-2 to TRBJ1-1; a possible D gene is TRBD1 (6 bases). The CDR3 spans 18 residues. CDR1 and CDR2 from the germline V gene are SGHAT and FQNNGV. The V and J ends lost 4 bases and 1 base respectively, with 22 bases between them.

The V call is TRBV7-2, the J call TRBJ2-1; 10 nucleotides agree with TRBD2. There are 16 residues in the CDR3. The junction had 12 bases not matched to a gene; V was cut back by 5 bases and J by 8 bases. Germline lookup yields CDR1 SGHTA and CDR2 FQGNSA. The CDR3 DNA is TGTGCCAGCAGCCCCTTCGAGCGGGGGGGCGGGTATGAGCAGTTCTTC. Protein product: CASSPFERGGGYEQFF. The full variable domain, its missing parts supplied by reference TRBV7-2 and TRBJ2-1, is GAGVSQSPSNKVTEKGKDVELRCDPISGHTALYWYRQSLGQGLEFLIYFQGNSAPDKSGLPSDRFSAERTGGSVSTLTIQRTQQEDSAVYLCASSPFERGGGYEQFFGPGTRLTVL.

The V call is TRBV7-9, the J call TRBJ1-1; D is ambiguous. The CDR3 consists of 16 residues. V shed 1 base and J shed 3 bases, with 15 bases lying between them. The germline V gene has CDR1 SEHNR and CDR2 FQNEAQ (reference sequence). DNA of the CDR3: TGTGCCAGCAGCTTAGATGCGGAAAGGGAGGACACTGAAGCTTTCTTT. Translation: CASSLDAEREDTEAFF.

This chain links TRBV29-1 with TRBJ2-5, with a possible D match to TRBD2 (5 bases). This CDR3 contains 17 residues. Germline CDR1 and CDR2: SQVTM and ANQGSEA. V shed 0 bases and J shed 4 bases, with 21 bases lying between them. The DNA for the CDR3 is TGCAGCGTTGAAGACCGGTCATTTCGTCGGGGTATAGAGACCCAGTACTTC. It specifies CSVEDRSFRRGIETQYF.

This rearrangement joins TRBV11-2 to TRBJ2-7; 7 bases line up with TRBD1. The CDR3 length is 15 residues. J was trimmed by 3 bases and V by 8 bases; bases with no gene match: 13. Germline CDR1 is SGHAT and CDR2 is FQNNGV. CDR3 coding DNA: TGTGCCAGCGGACCTTCATTCCGGGACAGCTACGAGCAGTACTTC. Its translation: CASGPSFRDSYEQYF.

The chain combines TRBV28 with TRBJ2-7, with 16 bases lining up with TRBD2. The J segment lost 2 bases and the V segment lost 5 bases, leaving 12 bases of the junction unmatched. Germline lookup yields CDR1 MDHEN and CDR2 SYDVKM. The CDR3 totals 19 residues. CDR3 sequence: CASSLQLGTSGGAAYEQYF. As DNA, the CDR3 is TGTGCCAGCAGTCTCCAACTCGGGACTAGCGGGGGGGCCGCCTACGAGCAGTACTTC.

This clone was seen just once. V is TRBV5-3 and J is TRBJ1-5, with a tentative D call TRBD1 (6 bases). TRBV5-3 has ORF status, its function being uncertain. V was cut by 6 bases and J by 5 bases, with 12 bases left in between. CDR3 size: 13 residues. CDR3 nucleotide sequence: TGTGCCAGAAAGCTACAGGGTGATCAGCCCCAGCATTTT. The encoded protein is CARKLQGDQPQHF.

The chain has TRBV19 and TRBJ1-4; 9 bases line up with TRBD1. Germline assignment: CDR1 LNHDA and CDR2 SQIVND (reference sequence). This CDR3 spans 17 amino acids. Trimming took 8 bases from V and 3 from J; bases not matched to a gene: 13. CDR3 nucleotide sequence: TGTGCCAGTTACGGGACAGGGAGAGGAGTCCCTAATGAAAAACTGTTTTTT. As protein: CASYGTGRGVPNEKLFF. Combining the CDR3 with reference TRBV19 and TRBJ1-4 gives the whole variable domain DGGITQSPKYLFRKEGQNVTLSCEQNLNHDAMYWYRQDPGQGLRLIYYSQIVNDFQKGDIAEGYSVSREKKESFPLTVTSAQKNPTAFYLCASYGTGRGVPNEKLFFGSGTQLSVL.

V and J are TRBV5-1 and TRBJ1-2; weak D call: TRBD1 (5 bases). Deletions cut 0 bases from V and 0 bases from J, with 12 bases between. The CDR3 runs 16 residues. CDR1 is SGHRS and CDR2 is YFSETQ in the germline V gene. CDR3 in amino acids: CASSLGWTSANYGYTF. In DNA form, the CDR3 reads TGCGCCAGCAGCTTGGGGTGGACAAGCGCTAACTATGGCTACACCTTC.

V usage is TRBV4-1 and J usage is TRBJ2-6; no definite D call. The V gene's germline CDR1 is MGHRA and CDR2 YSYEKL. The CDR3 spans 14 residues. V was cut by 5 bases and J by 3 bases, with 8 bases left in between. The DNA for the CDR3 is TGCGCCAGCAGCGATACGGGTGGGGCCAACGTCCTGACTTTC. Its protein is CASSDTGGANVLTF.

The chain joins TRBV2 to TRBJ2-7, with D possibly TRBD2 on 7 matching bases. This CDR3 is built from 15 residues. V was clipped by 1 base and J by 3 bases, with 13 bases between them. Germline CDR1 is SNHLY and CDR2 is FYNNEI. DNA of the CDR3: TGTGCCAGCAGTGAAGAGGGGGGGGCCCACTACGAGCAGTACTTC. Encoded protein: CASSEEGGAHYEQYF.

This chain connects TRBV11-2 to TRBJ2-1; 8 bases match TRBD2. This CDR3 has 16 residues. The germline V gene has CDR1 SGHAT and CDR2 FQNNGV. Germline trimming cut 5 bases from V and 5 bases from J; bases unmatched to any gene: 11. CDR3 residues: CASSLGLAGGNNEQFF. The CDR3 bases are TGTGCCAGCAGCCTAGGGCTGGCGGGGGGAAACAATGAGCAGTTCTTC.

As DNA, the CDR3 is TGTGCCAGTAGCCCCGGGACAGGGGGTTTGGAGACCCAGTACTTC. This gives the protein CASSPGTGGLETQYF. The chain is built from TRBV19 and TRBJ2-5, with 11 nucleotides matching TRBD1. The CDR3 has 15 residues. Germline lookup yields CDR1 LNHDA and CDR2 SQIVND (reference sequence). The V and J ends lost 6 bases and 5 bases, in that order; junction bases with no gene match: 8.

This CDR3 reads CASSPQPPTSGGYEQYF. The CDR3 bases are TGTGCCAGCAGCCCTCAACCCCCCACTAGCGGGGGCTACGAGCAGTACTTC. The V call is TRBV7-6, the J call TRBJ2-7; 11 nucleotides align to TRBD2. Germline V gene data show CDR1 as SGHVS and CDR2 as FNYEAQ. Trimming at V came to 5 bases and at J to 3 bases, leaving 12 bases not matched to a gene. The length of the CDR3 is 17 residues.

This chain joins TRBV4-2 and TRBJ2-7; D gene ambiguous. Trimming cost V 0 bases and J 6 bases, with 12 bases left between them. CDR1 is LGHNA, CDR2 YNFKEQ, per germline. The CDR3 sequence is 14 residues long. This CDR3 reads CASSQESPPREQYF. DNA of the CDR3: TGTGCCAGCAGCCAAGAGAGCCCCCCACGCGAGCAGTACTTC.